This T cell receptor (beta chain) is from a study of cytomegalovirus exposure and HLA in healthy donors. This clone was seen a single time. No antigen is known for it. Study-wide results and limits: The classifier reportedly diagnosed cytomegalovirus status with high sensitivity and specificity.

A multiplex PCR was run with 60 Vbeta primers and 13 Jbeta primers. TCRdb's table, derived via immunoSEQ multiplex PCR, lists solely in-frame clones and lacks some. The table lists more than 85,000 clones, around 73% of them singletons, with under 9.5% in the top ten. Germline V gene lookup returns CDR1 SGHVS and CDR2 FQNEAQ. The V and J ends lost 0 bases and 4 bases respectively, with 12 bases between them. There are 15 residues in the CDR3. The V and J genes are TRBV7-8 and TRBJ1-1, with D possibly TRBD1 on 5 matching bases. The sequenced sample consisted of PBMCs. This clonotype originated in a man aged 35 to 55 in good health and CMV-seronegative. CDR3: CASSLAQGGGTEAFF. The DNA of the CDR3 is TGTGCCAGCAGCTTAGCCCAAGGCGGGGGCACTGAAGCTTTCTTT.